These 30 T cell receptor beta chains were all obtained from the same sample, sequenced in a study of blood T cell repertoires in COVID-19. This table comes from immunoSEQ multiplex PCR, and its TCRdb copy is limited to in-frame clones, with some not included. The table records 300,000 to 350,000 clones, about 90% of them present only once. The sequenced sample was PBMCs or T cells enriched from blood (not recorded which). The source of these receptors is a woman under 40 who had recovered from COVID-19.

The chain uses TRBV30 and TRBJ1-5; D may be TRBD1 (6 bases). Germline lookup yields CDR1 GTSNPN and CDR2 SVGIG (reference sequence). CDR3 length: 12 residues. V lost 0 bases and J lost 7, with 7 bases in between. CDR3 bases: TGTGCCTGGAGTGTACAGGGCCAGCCCCAGCATTTT. Translating it yields CAWSVQGQPQHF.

The chain is built from TRBV2 and TRBJ2-5; possibly TRBD1 for D (6 bases). Looked up from germline, CDR1 is SNHLY and CDR2 is FYNNEI. Trimming cost V 8 bases and J 2 bases, with 18 bases left between them. The CDR3 covers 15 residues. Here the CDR3 DNA reads TGTGCCAGCGGCATGGACAGAGACTTACAAGAGACCCAGTACTTC. Its protein product is CASGMDRDLQETQYF.

The chain combines TRBV28 with TRBJ1-1; no definite D call. The V end lost 2 bases, the J end lost 6 bases, and 10 bases lay between the germline ends. This CDR3 contains 13 residues. CDR1 and CDR2 (germline): MDHEN, SYDVKM. The CDR3 DNA is TGTGCCAGCAGTTTACTGACACCGCCTGAAGCTTTCTTT. As protein: CASSLLTPPEAFF.

This chain joins TRBV2 and TRBJ1-1; possibly TRBD1 for D (6 bases). The CDR3 is 13 amino acids. Trimming cost V 6 bases and J 1 base, with 9 bases left between them. CDR1 is SNHLY and CDR2 is FYNNEI in the germline V gene. CDR3 residues: CASSAQGNTEAFF. DNA of the CDR3: TGTGCCAGCAGCGCACAGGGGAACACTGAAGCTTTCTTT.

The chain has TRBV18 and TRBJ2-7, with D possibly matching TRBD1 (6 bases). V was clipped by 6 bases and J by 2 bases, with 11 bases between them. The CDR3 has 13 residues. Germline CDR1 is KGHSH and CDR2 is LQKENI. CDR3 DNA sequence: TGTGCCAGCTCTGTGGACAGAACCTACGAGCAGTACTTC. Its translation: CASSVDRTYEQYF.

This chain uses TRBV6-5 with TRBJ1-1; D might be TRBD1 (6 bases). The length of the CDR3 is 12 residues. With 7 bases removed from V and 5 bases from J, the gap between germline ends came to 11 bases. Germline values: CDR1 MNHEY, CDR2 SVGAGI. DNA of the CDR3: TGTGCCAGCAACAGGGCTAATACTGAAGCTTTCTTT. Translation: CASNRANTEAFF.

The V call is TRBV5-5, the J call TRBJ1-6; a possible D gene is TRBD1 (6 bases). Trimming removed 4 bases at V and 0 bases at J, with 11 bases between. There are 16 residues in the CDR3. CDR1 is SGHKS, CDR2 YYEKEE, per germline (reference sequence). The CDR3 protein is CASSPLQGSYNSPLHF. The CDR3 DNA sequence: TGTGCCAGCAGCCCGTTACAGGGCTCCTATAATTCACCCCTCCACTTT.

The genes are TRBV6-5 and TRBJ2-1, with unresolved D. V lost 2 bases, J lost 5 bases, and 7 bases lay in between. Germline loops: CDR1 MNHEY, CDR2 SVGAGI. CDR3 length equals 13 residues. For the CDR3, the DNA is TGTGCCAGCAGTTACGGGCTAAACAATGAGCAGTTCTTC. It codes for CASSYGLNNEQFF.

This rearrangement joins TRBV5-4 to TRBJ2-2, with 7 bases lining up with TRBD2. The ends lost 1 base at V and 6 bases at J; junction bases unmatched: 9. This CDR3 region has 16 residues. CDR1 SGHNT and CDR2 YYREEE come from the germline V gene (reference sequence). CDR3 DNA sequence: TGTGCCAGCAGCTTGCGTGGGGGAGGGACGCCCGGGGAGCTGTTTTTT. Protein product: CASSLRGGGTPGELFF.

The genes are TRBV19 and TRBJ2-2, with D perhaps matching TRBD1 (5 bases). The germline gives CDR1 LNHDA, CDR2 SQIVND (reference sequence). The CDR3 spans 15 residues. The V and J ends lost 3 bases and 0 bases respectively, with 8 bases between them. CDR3 bases: TGTGCCAGTAGTATGGGGCGGCCGAACACCGGGGAGCTGTTTTTT. Its protein product is CASSMGRPNTGELFF.

The chain recombines TRBV30 with TRBJ1-6; no clear D. CDR1 is GTSNPN and CDR2 is SVGIG in the germline V gene (reference sequence). This CDR3 spans 13 amino acids. Deletions cut 4 bases from V and 3 bases from J, with 7 bases between. DNA for the CDR3: TGTGCCTGGAAGAGCCTCTATAATTCACCCCTCCACTTT. Protein sequence: CAWKSLYNSPLHF.

The chain has TRBV7-2 and TRBJ2-6; D gene ambiguous. The germline V gene encodes CDR1 SGHTA and CDR2 FQGNSA. V lost 1 base, J lost 0 bases, and 13 bases lay in between. The length of the CDR3 is 18 residues. DNA of the CDR3: TGTGCCAGCAGCTTAGAGTCGAGATCCTTCTCTGGGGCCAACGTCCTGACTTTC. It yields the protein CASSLESRSFSGANVLTF.

The V call is TRBV7-2, the J call TRBJ1-2; D is possibly TRBD1 (5 bases). Trimming pared 1 base from V and 8 bases from J, leaving 14 bases between. This CDR3 is 14 amino acids long. Germline lookup yields CDR1 SGHTA and CDR2 FQGNSA. This chain's CDR3 is CASSLGTSSGGYTF. The CDR3 DNA follows: TGTGCCAGCAGCTTAGGGACATCTAGTGGGGGCTACACCTTC.

The chain has TRBV28 and TRBJ2-3; 7 positions agree with TRBD2. V trimming: 5 bases; J trimming: 3 bases; junction bases outside the gene matches: 5. This CDR3 spans 14 amino acids. CDR1 is MDHEN, CDR2 SYDVKM, per germline. CDR3 nucleotide sequence: TGTGCCAGCAGTGACCGGACTAGAACAGATACGCAGTATTTT. Encoded protein: CASSDRTRTDTQYF.

This chain uses TRBV27 with TRBJ1-5; TRBD1 matches at 7 bases. Germline V gene sequence: CDR1 MNHEY, CDR2 SMNVEV (reference sequence). J lost 9 bases, V lost 5 bases, and 10 bases had no gene match. CDR3 length equals 14 residues. CDR3 sequence (DNA): TGTGCCAGCAGTCCACAGACAGGGTCCAGGCCCCAGCATTTT. As protein: CASSPQTGSRPQHF.

This sequence joins TRBV7-9 and TRBJ1-2; D call uncertain. The germline CDR1 and CDR2 sequences are SEHNR and FQNEAQ (reference sequence). V lost 3 bases and J 0 bases, leaving 8 bases between the germline ends. This CDR3 contains 14 residues. The CDR3 reads CASSLPIANYGYTF. As DNA, the CDR3 is TGTGCCAGCAGCTTGCCTATAGCTAACTATGGCTACACCTTC.

Here the CDR3 DNA reads TGTGCCATCAGCGGAACAACCGGGATGAACACTGAAGCTTTCTTT. Protein sequence: CAISGTTGMNTEAFF. The chain carries TRBV10-3 and TRBJ1-1; D remains ambiguous. The germline V and J ends were trimmed by 6 bases and 0 bases, with 14 bases remaining between them. This CDR3 has 15 residues. Germline CDR1 reads ENHRY; CDR2 reads SYGVKD.

This rearrangement joins TRBV28 to TRBJ2-1; TRBD2 aligns across 7 bases. The CDR3 extends over 14 amino acids. The V segment lost 3 bases and the J segment 5 bases; nucleotides outside the gene matches: 4. The germline V gene encodes CDR1 MDHEN and CDR2 SYDVKM. In DNA, the CDR3 is TGTGCCAGCAGTTTTGGACTAGTTGACAATGAGCAGTTCTTC. Its translation: CASSFGLVDNEQFF.

This clone was seen a few times. This chain links TRBV5-6 with TRBJ1-1; possible D gene TRBD1, 6 bases. This CDR3 is built from 12 residues. CDR1 is SGHDT, CDR2 YYEEEE, per germline. The V end was cut by 5 bases, the J end by 6 bases, with 11 bases between. The CDR3 DNA is TGTGCCAGCAGTACAGGGCTTGCTGAAGCTTTCTTT. It codes for CASSTGLAEAFF.

V gene TRBV7-2 combines with J gene TRBJ2-5; D might be TRBD2 (5 bases). This CDR3 spans 15 amino acids. V was cut by 5 bases and J by 0 bases, with 13 bases left in between. Per the germline V gene, CDR1 is SGHTA and CDR2 is FQGNSA. The DNA for the CDR3 is TGTGCCAGCAGCCCCGCGGGCGGCAACCAAGAGACCCAGTACTTC. It translates to CASSPAGGNQETQYF. The full variable domain, its missing parts supplied by reference TRBV7-2 and TRBJ2-5, is GAGVSQSPSNKVTEKGKDVELRCDPISGHTALYWYRQSLGQGLEFLIYFQGNSAPDKSGLPSDRFSAERTGGSVSTLTIQRTQQEDSAVYLCASSPAGGNQETQYFGPGTRLLVL.

The CDR3: CASSLVQGNQPQHF. In nucleotides, the CDR3 is TGTGCCAGCAGTTTAGTCCAGGGCAATCAGCCCCAGCATTTT. This chain links TRBV27 with TRBJ1-5; unclear D gene. Germline V lookup: CDR1 MNHEY, CDR2 SMNVEV (reference sequence). This CDR3 contains 14 residues. The V gene lost 2 bases and the J gene lost 2 bases, with 7 bases spanning the gap.

The rearrangement joins TRBV27 to TRBJ1-5; 8 nucleotides align to TRBD1. Germline lookup yields CDR1 MNHEY and CDR2 SMNVEV (reference sequence). Trimming took 5 bases from V and 4 from J; bases not matched to a gene: 10. This CDR3 spans 16 amino acids. CDR3 loop: CASSPWTGSTNQPQHF. The CDR3 nucleotides are TGTGCCAGCAGTCCTTGGACAGGGTCAACTAATCAGCCCCAGCATTTT.

The gene calls are TRBV5-5 and TRBJ1-2; TRBD1 agrees at 7 bases. The CDR3 sequence is 14 residues long. V was clipped by 4 bases and J by 4 bases; unmatched bases: 7. Germline V gene sequence: CDR1 SGHKS, CDR2 YYEKEE (reference sequence). CDR3 bases: TGTGCCAGCAGCCAGACAGGGTTGAGCTATGGCTACACCTTC. This translates into CASSQTGLSYGYTF.

The chain's CDR3 is CAWSVVASTDTQYF. The CDR3, as DNA: TGTGCCTGGAGTGTAGTGGCTAGCACAGATACGCAGTATTTT. The V and J genes are TRBV30 and TRBJ2-3; D gene unclear. The CDR3 totals 14 residues. V was cut by 0 bases and J by 0 bases, with 7 bases left in between. The germline V gene encodes CDR1 GTSNPN and CDR2 SVGIG (reference sequence).

The chain employs TRBV4-1 and TRBJ2-7; TRBD2 agrees at 12 bases. Germline assignment: CDR1 MGHRA and CDR2 YSYEKL. The V segment lost 2 bases and the J segment 0 bases; nucleotides outside the gene matches: 2. The CDR3 covers 16 residues. CDR3 sequence reads: CASSQPTSGSSYEQYF. The CDR3 DNA is TGCGCCAGCAGCCAACCGACTAGCGGGAGCTCCTACGAGCAGTACTTC.

The chain recombines TRBV7-9 with TRBJ1-3; no clear D gene. V lost 1 base to trimming and J lost 0 bases, with 10 bases between them. Germline V gives CDR1 SEHNR, CDR2 FQNEAQ (reference sequence). The CDR3 sequence is 16 residues long. In nucleotides, the CDR3 is TGTGCCAGCAGCTTAGTATCGGGAATCTCTGGAAACACCATATATTTT. This gives the protein CASSLVSGISGNTIYF. The full variable domain, rest sourced from reference TRBV7-9 and TRBJ1-3, is DTGVSQNPRHKITKRGQNVTFRCDPISEHNRLYWYRQTLGQGPEFLTYFQNEAQLEKSRLLSDRFSAERPKGSFSTLEIQRTEQGDSAMYLCASSLVSGISGNTIYFGEGSWLTVV.

This chain uses TRBV4-1 with TRBJ1-5, with D perhaps matching TRBD1 (5 bases). The CDR3 contains 15 residues. Deletions cut 4 bases from V and 0 bases from J, with 10 bases between. Germline CDR1 MGHRA, CDR2 YSYEKL. CDR3 sequence (DNA): TGCGCCAGCAGCCTTCGACAGTTTAGCAATCAGCCCCAGCATTTT. Protein: CASSLRQFSNQPQHF.

This clone was counted a few times. The chain is built from TRBV11-3 and TRBJ1-1; no firm D call. V gave up 4 bases and J gave up 1 base, with 7 bases separating them. The CDR3 covers 13 residues. Germline-derived CDR1 and CDR2 are SGHNT and YENEEA. CDR3 loop: CASSYRENTEAFF. For the CDR3, the DNA is TGTGCCAGCAGCTACCGGGAGAACACTGAAGCTTTCTTT. Supplemented by reference TRBV11-3 and TRBJ1-1, the full variable domain reads EAGVVQSPRYKIIEKKQPVAFWCNPISGHNTLYWYLQNLGQGPELLIRYENEEAVDDSQLPKDRFSAERLKGVDSTLKIQPAELGDSAVYLCASSYRENTEAFFGQGTRLTVV.

The chain combines TRBV6-2 or TRBV6-3 with TRBJ2-5, with 7 bases aligning to TRBD2. Germline V lookup: CDR1 MNHEY, CDR2 SVGEGT. The CDR3 spans 14 residues. After removal of 0 bases from V and 8 bases from J, the junction contained 6 bases not matched to a gene. The CDR3 DNA follows: TGTGCCAGCAGTTACTCGAATCCGGGAGGAACCCAGTACTTC. As protein: CASSYSNPGGTQYF.

This clone was counted between two and nine times. J is TRBJ1-1 and V is TRBV29-1; D is unresolved. Looked up from germline, CDR1 is SQVTM and CDR2 is ANQGSEA. Trimming pared 5 bases from V and 7 bases from J, leaving 11 bases between. The CDR3 runs to 11 residues. The CDR3 region is CSVIRVNEAFF. The DNA of the CDR3 is TGCAGCGTTATTCGGGTGAATGAAGCTTTCTTT.